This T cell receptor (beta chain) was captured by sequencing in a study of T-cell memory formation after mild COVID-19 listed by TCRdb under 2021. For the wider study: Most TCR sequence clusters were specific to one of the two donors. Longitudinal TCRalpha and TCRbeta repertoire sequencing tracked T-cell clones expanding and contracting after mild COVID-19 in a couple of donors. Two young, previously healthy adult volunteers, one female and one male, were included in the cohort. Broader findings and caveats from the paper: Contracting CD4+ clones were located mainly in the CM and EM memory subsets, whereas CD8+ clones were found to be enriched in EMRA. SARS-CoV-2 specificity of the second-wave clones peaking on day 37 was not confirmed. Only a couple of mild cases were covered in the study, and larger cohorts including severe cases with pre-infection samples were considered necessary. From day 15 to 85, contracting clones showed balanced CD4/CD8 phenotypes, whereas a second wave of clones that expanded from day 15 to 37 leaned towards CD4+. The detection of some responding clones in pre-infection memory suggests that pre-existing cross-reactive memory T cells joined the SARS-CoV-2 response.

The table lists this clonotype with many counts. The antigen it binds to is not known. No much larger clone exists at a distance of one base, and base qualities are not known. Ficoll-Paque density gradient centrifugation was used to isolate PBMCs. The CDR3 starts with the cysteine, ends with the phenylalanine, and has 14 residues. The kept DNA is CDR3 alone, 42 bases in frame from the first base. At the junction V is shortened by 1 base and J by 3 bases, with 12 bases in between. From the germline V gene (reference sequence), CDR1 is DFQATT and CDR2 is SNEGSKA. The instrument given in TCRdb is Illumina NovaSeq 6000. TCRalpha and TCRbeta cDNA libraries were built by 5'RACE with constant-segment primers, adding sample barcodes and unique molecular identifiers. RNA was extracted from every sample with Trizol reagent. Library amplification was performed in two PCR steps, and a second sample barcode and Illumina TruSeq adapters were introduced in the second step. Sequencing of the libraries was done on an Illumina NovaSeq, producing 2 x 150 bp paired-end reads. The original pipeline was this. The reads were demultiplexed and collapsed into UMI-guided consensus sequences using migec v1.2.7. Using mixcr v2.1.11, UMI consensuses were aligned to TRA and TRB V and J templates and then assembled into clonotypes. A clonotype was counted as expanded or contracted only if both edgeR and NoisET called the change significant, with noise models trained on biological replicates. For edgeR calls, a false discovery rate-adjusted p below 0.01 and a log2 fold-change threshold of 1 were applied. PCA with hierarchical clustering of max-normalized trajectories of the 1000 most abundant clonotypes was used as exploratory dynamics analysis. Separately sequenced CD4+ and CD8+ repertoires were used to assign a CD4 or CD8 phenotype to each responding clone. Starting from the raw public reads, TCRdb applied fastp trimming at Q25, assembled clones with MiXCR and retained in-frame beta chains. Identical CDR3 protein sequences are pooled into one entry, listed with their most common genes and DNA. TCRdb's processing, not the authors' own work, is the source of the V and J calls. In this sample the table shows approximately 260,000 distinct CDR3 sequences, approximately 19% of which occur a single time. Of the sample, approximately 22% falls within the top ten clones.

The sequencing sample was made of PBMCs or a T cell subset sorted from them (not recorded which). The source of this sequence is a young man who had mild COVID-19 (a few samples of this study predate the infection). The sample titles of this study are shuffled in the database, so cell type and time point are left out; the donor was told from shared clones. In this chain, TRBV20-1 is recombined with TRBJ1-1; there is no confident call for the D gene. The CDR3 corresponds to CSARVVDTYTEAFF. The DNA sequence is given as TGCAGTGCTAGAGTGGTCGACACCTACACTGAAGCTTTCTTT.